The clone carrying this TCR beta chain was detected many times. No antigen is known for it. Germline V gives CDR1 MDHEN, CDR2 SYDVKM. V shed 5 bases and J 9 bases; nucleotides not matched to a gene: 12. The CDR3 is 15 amino acids. This sample was taken from a study of T cells in Graves' hyperthyroidism and ophthalmopathy. Whole-study context: Any treatment followed the collection of peripheral blood at initial diagnosis.

RNA transcripts served as the template for amplifying TCR beta CDR3 regions. Initially, a first-round RT-PCR of the TCR CDR3 employed the HTBI primer set. TCRdb used MiXCR to reprocess the multiplex PCR reads, holding one entry per CDR3 protein. The sample contains some 250,000 distinct CDR3 sequences, around 15% of which appear only once. Points from the study as a whole: Among clonotypes expanded in thyroid above 0.001, most were also found in blood. Ophthalmopathy prediction by the model preceded onset by a median roughly 6 months.

The sequence came from a woman aged 45 to 65 with Graves' hyperthyroidism that later progressed to Graves' ophthalmopathy. Sequenced material: blood. The chain recombines TRBV28 with TRBJ2-1, with 8 bases lining up with TRBD1. CDR3 amino acids: CASSLPGTGHSEQFF. CDR3 nucleotides: TGTGCCAGCAGTCTCCCCGGGACAGGCCACAGTGAGCAGTTCTTC. The entire variable domain, with the rest obtained from reference TRBV28 and TRBJ2-1, is as follows: DVKVTQSSRYLVKRTGEKVFLECVQDMDHENMFWYRQDPGLGLRLIYFSYDVKMKEKGDIPEGYSVSREKKERFSLILESASTNQTSMYLCASSLPGTGHSEQFFGPGTRLTVL.